These T cell receptor beta chains were read from a single sample in a study of human T cells and chemical hapten exposure. TCRdb passed the RACE reads through MiXCR, listing each CDR3 protein once. The sample holds some 180,000 distinct CDR3 sequences, approximately 26% seen once. This material consisted of whole blood, taken in connection with sensitization to the hapten diphenylcyclopropenone (DPC). These receptors all stem from a woman aged 40 to 50 with alopecia areata. Some clones in this sample may be carry-over from other donors' samples. Each CDR3 is given with its conserved first and last residue. Each record gives: V gene, CDR3 protein.

TRBV7-9 | CASSLVGAAYEQYF
TRBV6-2/TRBV6-3 | CASNEGGFWRQPQHF
TRBV9 | CASSVGVGSTDTQYF
TRBV11-2 | CASSSWREAHTDTQYF
TRBV28 | CASSFSRYGYTF
TRBV7-2 | CASSLAGALGGNTIYF
TRBV5-1 | CASSPGQGGDEQFF
TRBV5-1 | CASSLETGNEQYF
TRBV20-1 | CSAKEVGNEQFF
TRBV6-2/TRBV6-3 | CASSFDRGTTLLGLYEQYF
TRBV29-1 | CSVGQGNSGNTIYF
TRBV24-1 | CATSSSEGRQYF
TRBV21-1 | CASSKVQRGLLYEQYF
TRBV19 | CASSTGLRYSNQPQHF
TRBV21-1 | CAINLIQDVYEQYF
TRBV4-2 | CASSVKMGTDTQYF
TRBV7-8 | CASSLDRVHEQFF
TRBV7-2 | CASSLGGLIQETQYF
TRBV20-1 | CSASDGEAFF
TRBV29-1 | CSVEGAGDGANVLTF
TRBV4-1 | CASSQGGQGSEKLFF
TRBV3-1 | CASSYLGQNTGELFF
TRBV20-1 | CSARETGGEQYF
TRBV6-2/TRBV6-3 | CASSSRDRVQNSPLHF
TRBV5-6 | CASSLEDRWSTDTQYF
TRBV5-1 | CASSLTSGDTGELFF